Following are 28 T cell receptor beta chains from one sample sequenced in a study of T cell changes during pregnancy in multiple sclerosis. Profiling relied on immunoSEQ multiplex PCR, and the TCRdb table lists in-frame clones only, not all of them. The table shows 46,000 or so clones, with just over 90% occurring only once. The input for sequencing was CD8+ T cells from peripheral blood mononuclear cells, taken after pregnancy. These receptors came from a female donor with multiple sclerosis, enrolled in a pregnancy study.

In this sample, this clone turned up once. V gene TRBV7-2 combines with J gene TRBJ2-1, with 8 bases matching TRBD2. This CDR3 is 15 amino acids long. V dropped 5 bases and J dropped 10; count of bases not matched to a gene: 13. Germline V gives CDR1 SGHTA, CDR2 FQGNSA. The CDR3 spells CASSLPGGGYEEQFF. DNA of the CDR3: TGTGCCAGCAGCCTCCCCGGCGGGGGGTATGAAGAGCAGTTCTTC.

This chain links TRBV19 with TRBJ2-7; D gene ambiguous. Germline loops: CDR1 LNHDA, CDR2 SQIVND (reference sequence). Trimming pared 8 bases from V and 3 bases from J, leaving 23 bases between. This CDR3 is built from 16 residues. CDR3 in DNA: TGTGCCAGTCGACCTGGCATCGGGTCATCATACTACGAGCAGTACTTC. Encoded protein: CASRPGIGSSYYEQYF.

This clone was counted a single time. CDR3 loop: CASSLGGSYQPQHF. CDR3 nucleotides: TGCGCCAGCAGCTTGGGGGGCAGTTATCAGCCCCAGCATTTT. The V and J genes are TRBV5-1 and TRBJ1-5; tentatively, D is TRBD1 (5 bases). Per germline, CDR1 SGHRS and CDR2 YFSETQ. The CDR3 loop spans 14 amino acids. Trimming removed 0 bases from V and 5 bases from J, with 9 bases in between.

CDR3 loop: CASSVGAGGPKNIQYF. In DNA form, the CDR3 reads TGTGCCAGCAGCGTAGGGGCGGGGGGGCCCAAAAACATTCAGTACTTC. The rearrangement uses TRBV9 and TRBJ2-4, with 9 bases matching TRBD2. V was pared by 0 bases and J by 2 bases, with 3 bases of the junction left unmatched. The CDR3 sequence is 16 residues long. CDR1 is SGDLS and CDR2 is YYNGEE in the germline V gene.

The chain combines TRBV10-2 with TRBJ2-5, with TRBD2 matching 10 bases. The CDR3 runs to 15 residues. J was trimmed by 0 bases and V by 8 bases; bases with no gene match: 6. Germline CDR1 is WSHSY and CDR2 is SAAADI. CDR3 bases: TGCGCCAGCGCCACTAGCGGGGCGTACCAAGAGACCCAGTACTTC. It translates to CASATSGAYQETQYF.

The chain has TRBV9 and TRBJ2-7; 8 bases fit TRBD2. This CDR3 has 15 amino acids. In germline, CDR1 is SGDLS, CDR2 YYNGEE. The trim removed 0 bases at V and 6 bases at J, leaving 8 bases unmatched. This CDR3 reads CASSVDVAGYSEQYF. The CDR3 DNA reads TGTGCCAGCAGCGTAGACGTAGCGGGATATTCCGAGCAGTACTTC.

The gene calls are TRBV27 and TRBJ1-1, with D perhaps TRBD1 (6 bases). Germline V CDR1 and CDR2: MNHEY, SMNVEV (reference sequence). The V gene lost 3 bases and the J gene lost 2 bases, with 7 bases spanning the gap. CDR3 length: 13 residues. The DNA for the CDR3 is TGTGCCAGCAGTTTTGGGGGCAACACTGAAGCTTTCTTT. Its translation: CASSFGGNTEAFF.

This chain uses TRBV9 with TRBJ1-1; possible D gene TRBD1, 6 bases. Germline CDR1 SGDLS, CDR2 YYNGEE. V shed 6 bases and J shed 0 bases, with 15 bases lying between them. This CDR3 spans 15 amino acids. The CDR3 here is CASTLTGGMNTEAFF. In nucleotides, the CDR3 is TGTGCCAGCACCCTAACGGGGGGCATGAACACTGAAGCTTTCTTT.

The V call is TRBV27, the J call TRBJ2-5; TRBD1 aligns across 7 bases. The CDR3 consists of 13 residues. V was clipped by 10 bases and J by 7 bases; unmatched bases: 12. The germline V gene encodes CDR1 MNHEY and CDR2 SMNVEV (reference sequence). CDR3 sequence: CATQTGTVGTQYF. CDR3 bases: TGTGCCACACAAACCGGGACAGTGGGGACCCAGTACTTC.

CDR3 sequence reads: CASSDRGMNTEAFF. The CDR3 bases are TGTGCCAGCAGTGACAGGGGTATGAACACTGAAGCTTTCTTT. The chain uses TRBV5-8 and TRBJ1-1; 8 bases line up with TRBD1. The CDR3 sequence is 14 residues long. CDR1 is SGHTS and CDR2 is YDEGEE in the germline V gene. V lost 5 bases, J lost 0 bases, and 3 bases stayed unmatched.

The CDR3 coding sequence is TGCGCCAGCAGCTTGGGACTAGCGGGAGGGAGCACCGGGGAGCTGTTTTTT. Translated: CASSLGLAGGSTGELFF. This chain links TRBV5-1 with TRBJ2-2; 14 bases are shared with TRBD2. Germline V gene data show CDR1 as SGHRS and CDR2 as YFSETQ. The J segment lost 4 bases and the V segment lost 0 bases, leaving 2 bases of the junction unmatched. The CDR3 is made up of 17 amino acids. Together with reference TRBV5-1 and TRBJ2-2, the CDR3 gives the full variable domain: KAGVTQTPRYLIKTRGQQVTLSCSPISGHRSVSWYQQTPGQGLQFLFEYFSETQRNKGNFPGRFSGRQFSNSRSEMNVSTLELGDSALYLCASSLGLAGGSTGELFFGEGSRLTVL.

The chain uses TRBV9 and TRBJ2-7; D perhaps matches TRBD1 (5 bases). The length of the CDR3 is 14 residues. Trimming stripped 0 bases from V and 7 bases from J, with 14 bases between. Looked up from germline, CDR1 is SGDLS and CDR2 is YYNGEE. The DNA for the CDR3 is TGTGCCAGCAGCGTAGGGCAGGGATTGGGGGAGCAGTACTTC. This sequence encodes CASSVGQGLGEQYF.

A single count supports this clone. V is TRBV6-6 and J is TRBJ2-7, with D unclear. The germline V gene encodes CDR1 MNHNY and CDR2 SVGAGI (reference sequence). The CDR3 runs 13 residues. V was clipped by 5 bases and J by 0 bases, with 8 bases between them. CDR3 in DNA: TGTGCCAGCAGTGAGAGAAGCTCCTACGAGCAGTACTTC. Amino acid sequence: CASSERSSYEQYF.

The CDR3 DNA is TGTGCCAGCAGCCCTCCGAGATTGCAGGACGAGCAGTACTTC. Residues: CASSPPRLQDEQYF. The J gene is TRBJ2-7, the V gene TRBV7-2; D not certain. The germline gives CDR1 SGHTA, CDR2 FQGNSA. Deletions cut 5 bases from V and 5 bases from J, with 16 bases between. This CDR3 spans 14 amino acids.

V and J are TRBV2 and TRBJ1-4; TRBD1 agrees at 9 bases. V lost 7 bases and J lost 8; bases outside the gene matches: 8. Germline V lookup: CDR1 SNHLY, CDR2 FYNNEI. CDR3 length: 14 amino acids. CDR3 amino acids: CASNDRGEREKLFF. Here the CDR3 DNA reads TGTGCCAGCAACGACAGGGGGGAAAGGGAAAAACTGTTTTTT.

The chain is built from TRBV7-2 and TRBJ1-2; 9 nucleotides line up with TRBD1. Per the germline V gene, CDR1 is SGHTA and CDR2 is FQGNSA. J was trimmed by 8 bases and V by 4 bases; bases with no gene match: 8. This CDR3 comprises 14 residues. The CDR3 sequence: CASSSQGAASGYTF. CDR3 coding DNA: TGTGCCAGCAGCTCACAGGGGGCCGCGTCCGGCTACACCTTC. Supplemented by reference TRBV7-2 and TRBJ1-2, the full variable domain reads GAGVSQSPSNKVTEKGKDVELRCDPISGHTALYWYRQSLGQGLEFLIYFQGNSAPDKSGLPSDRFSAERTGGSVSTLTIQRTQQEDSAVYLCASSSQGAASGYTFGSGTRLTVV.

This chain uses TRBV19 with TRBJ2-1; tentatively, D is TRBD1 (6 bases). Deletions cut 8 bases from V and 0 bases from J, with 14 bases between. The CDR3 spans 15 residues. Germline V gives CDR1 LNHDA, CDR2 SQIVND (reference sequence). The CDR3 DNA reads TGTGCCAGTGGGACCGGACAGAGCTCCTACAATGAGCAGTTCTTC. It is translated as CASGTGQSSYNEQFF.

The rearrangement joins TRBV7-9 to TRBJ2-7, with a tentative D call TRBD2 (7 bases). V dropped 2 bases and J dropped 2 bases, with 22 bases sitting between them. Germline CDR1 and CDR2: SEHNR and FQNEAQ (reference sequence). The CDR3 spans 18 residues. CDR3 in amino acids: CASSLNSQGTTSPYEQYF. The CDR3 DNA reads TGTGCCAGCAGCTTAAATTCCCAGGGGACTACTTCTCCCTACGAGCAGTACTTC.

This clone was picked up one time. The chain joins TRBV29-1 to TRBJ1-3, with a possible D match to TRBD1 (6 bases). There are 15 residues in the CDR3. Between the trimmed V and J ends, which lost 7 bases and 2 bases, there was a span of 18 bases. Germline CDR1 is SQVTM and CDR2 is ANQGSEA. The CDR3: CSAQGIGQPGNTIYF. For the CDR3, the DNA is TGCAGCGCCCAGGGCATCGGACAGCCTGGAAACACCATATATTTT.

V is TRBV9 and J is TRBJ2-2, with TRBD1 matching over 9 bases. CDR1 is SGDLS and CDR2 is YYNGEE in the germline V gene. J was trimmed by 3 bases and V by 3 bases; bases with no gene match: 0. The CDR3 contains 14 residues. CDR3 region: CASSGTGDTGELFF. CDR3 DNA sequence: TGTGCCAGCAGCGGGACAGGGGACACCGGGGAGCTGTTTTTT. Looking up the rest from reference TRBV9 and TRBJ2-2 gives the full variable domain: DSGVTQTPKHLITATGQRVTLRCSPRSGDLSVYWYQQSLDQGLQFLIQYYNGEERAKGNILERFSAQQFPDLHSELNLSSLELGDSALYFCASSGTGDTGELFFGEGSRLTVL.

The gene calls are TRBV27 and TRBJ1-2; weak D call: TRBD1 (6 bases). Germline lookup yields CDR1 MNHEY and CDR2 SMNVEV (reference sequence). The CDR3 loop spans 14 amino acids. V shed 3 bases and J shed 4 bases, with 12 bases lying between them. The CDR3: CASSFGQRSYGYTF. The CDR3 DNA is TGTGCCAGCAGTTTTGGACAGAGATCCTATGGCTACACCTTC.

The chain uses TRBV6-1 and TRBJ2-3; the D is unclear. The CDR3 is 10 amino acids. V lost 6 bases, J lost 11 bases, and 9 bases lay in between. In germline, CDR1 is MNHNS, CDR2 SASEGT. In DNA form, the CDR3 reads TGTGCCAGCAGGCGCGGCGAGCAGTATTTT. It specifies CASRRGEQYF.

The chain has TRBV27 and TRBJ2-7, with D maybe TRBD2 (6 bases). The germline V gene encodes CDR1 MNHEY and CDR2 SMNVEV (reference sequence). CDR3 length: 13 amino acids. V was pared by 3 bases and J by 2 bases, with 8 bases between. The CDR3 loop reads CASSLEGTYEQYF. The CDR3 region has the DNA TGTGCCAGCAGTTTGGAGGGTACCTACGAGCAGTACTTC.

The chain employs TRBV5-1 and TRBJ1-2; TRBD1 might be the D (6 bases). V lost 2 bases and J lost 8, with 22 bases in between. The CDR3 loop spans 16 amino acids. Germline loops: CDR1 SGHRS, CDR2 YFSETQ. The CDR3 DNA reads TGCGCCAGCAGCTTATCCGGGACACAACTCTATGAGGGCTACACCTTC. Translation: CASSLSGTQLYEGYTF.

The chain joins TRBV6-6 to TRBJ2-2, with 9 bases aligning to TRBD1. The germline V gene has CDR1 MNHNY and CDR2 SVGAGI (reference sequence). Trimming at V came to 0 bases and at J to 5 bases, leaving 4 bases not matched to a gene. This CDR3 is 16 amino acids long. CDR3 loop: CASSYSRTGVTGELFF. The CDR3 bases are TGTGCCAGCAGTTACTCCCGGACAGGGGTTACCGGGGAGCTGTTTTTT.

The gene calls are TRBV7-6 and TRBJ2-2; 11 positions agree with TRBD1. The length of the CDR3 is 17 residues. Trimming cost V 7 bases and J 5 bases; bases outside gene matches: 12. CDR1 is SGHVS, CDR2 FNYEAQ, per germline. The CDR3 DNA follows: TGTGCCAGCACCCTAGGACAGGGGGCGAATCCAACCGGGGAGCTGTTTTTT. As protein: CASTLGQGANPTGELFF.

This chain uses TRBV27 with TRBJ2-3; D not resolved. Germline V lookup: CDR1 MNHEY, CDR2 SMNVEV (reference sequence). The CDR3 is made up of 14 amino acids. Trimming left V 3 bases short and J 6 bases short, with 13 bases between. The DNA of the CDR3 is TGTGCCAGCAGTTTCTTGCCTGTAGCTGATACGCAGTATTTT. This sequence encodes CASSFLPVADTQYF.

This chain connects TRBV7-2 to TRBJ2-5, with D possibly TRBD2 on 6 matching bases. From germline, CDR1 is SGHTA and CDR2 FQGNSA. The CDR3 covers 15 residues. The V end was cut by 1 base, the J end by 1 base, with 10 bases between. The DNA of the CDR3 is TGTGCCAGCAGCTTAGGTAGTAGCGGCCAAGAGACCCAGTACTTC. This gives the protein CASSLGSSGQETQYF.